The 27 T cell receptor beta chains reported below all come from one sample, sequenced in a study of blood T cell repertoires in COVID-19. Profiling relied on immunoSEQ multiplex PCR, and the TCRdb table lists in-frame clones only, not all of them. The table has about 380,000 clones, 88% seen once. The sample consisted of PBMCs or T cells enriched from blood (not recorded which). Receptors were obtained from a woman younger than 35 who had recovered from COVID-19.

The chain joins TRBV18 to TRBJ1-5, with D maybe TRBD1 (5 bases). This CDR3 spans 13 amino acids. V lost 3 bases and J 5 bases, leaving 8 bases between the germline ends. Germline values: CDR1 KGHSH, CDR2 LQKENI. CDR3: CASSPSGDQPQHF. Written as DNA, the CDR3 is TGTGCCAGCTCACCCTCGGGGGATCAGCCCCAGCATTTT.

This clone was found a few times. The rearrangement joins TRBV7-2 to TRBJ1-5, with 7 bases identical to TRBD1. V gave up 5 bases and J gave up 6 bases; unmatched junction bases: 7. The CDR3 loop spans 14 amino acids. Germline lookup yields CDR1 SGHTA and CDR2 FQGNSA. CDR3 in DNA: TGTGCCAGCAGCCCCAGACAGGGCCCTCAGCCCCAGCATTTT. Translated: CASSPRQGPQPQHF. Complete variable domain (other parts from reference TRBV7-2 and TRBJ1-5): GAGVSQSPSNKVTEKGKDVELRCDPISGHTALYWYRQSLGQGLEFLIYFQGNSAPDKSGLPSDRFSAERTGGSVSTLTIQRTQQEDSAVYLCASSPRQGPQPQHFGDGTRLSIL.

The V gene is TRBV29-1, the J gene TRBJ2-1; 8 bases match TRBD2. The CDR3 is 16 amino acids. The germline V gene encodes CDR1 SQVTM and CDR2 ANQGSEA. Unmatched junction bases numbered 7, after V lost 3 bases and J lost 0 bases. The CDR3 DNA reads TGCAGCGTTGAGACGGGGGGGCTAGCCTCCTACAATGAGCAGTTCTTC. It codes for CSVETGGLASYNEQFF.

The chain joins TRBV2 to TRBJ1-2; D ambiguous. Germline V gene lookup returns CDR1 SNHLY and CDR2 FYNNEI. Trimming pared 7 bases from V and 3 bases from J, leaving 15 bases between. The CDR3 loop spans 14 amino acids. The CDR3 reads CASNGRPEDYGYTF. In nucleotides, the CDR3 is TGTGCCAGCAACGGCAGGCCCGAAGACTATGGCTACACCTTC. The full variable domain, its missing parts supplied by reference TRBV2 and TRBJ1-2, is EPEVTQTPSHQVTQMGQEVILRCVPISNHLYFYWYRQILGQKVEFLVSFYNNEISEKSEIFDDQFSVERPDGSNFTLKIRSTKLEDSAMYFCASNGRPEDYGYTFGSGTRLTVV.

This clone was picked up one time. The gene calls are TRBV5-1 and TRBJ1-5; 9 nucleotides agree with TRBD1. Germline CDR1 reads SGHRS; CDR2 reads YFSETQ. This CDR3 comprises 15 residues. V gave up 4 bases and J gave up 1 base; unmatched junction bases: 3. CDR3 protein: CASSGGQGSNQPQHF. The DNA for the CDR3 is TGCGCCAGCAGCGGCGGACAGGGGAGCAATCAGCCCCAGCATTTT.

This sequence joins TRBV29-1 and TRBJ2-7; 7 bases line up with TRBD1. The V segment lost 4 bases and the J segment 0 bases; nucleotides outside the gene matches: 9. The germline gives CDR1 SQVTM, CDR2 ANQGSEA. CDR3 length: 15 residues. CDR3 protein: CSVAPGQTSSYEQYF. As DNA, the CDR3 is TGCAGCGTTGCCCCGGGACAGACGAGCTCCTACGAGCAGTACTTC.

This chain connects TRBV10-1 to TRBJ2-1, with 8 bases identical to TRBD1. This CDR3 region has 16 residues. Germline V gives CDR1 WNHNN, CDR2 SYGVQD (reference sequence). J gave up 2 bases and V 4 bases, and 7 bases lay outside the gene matches. For the CDR3, the DNA is TGCGCCAGCAGTGGGTGGGAGACAGGGGCCTACAATGAGCAGTTCTTC. Its translation: CASSGWETGAYNEQFF.

J is TRBJ2-7 and V is TRBV27; possible D gene TRBD1, 6 bases. This CDR3 region has 12 residues. Germline assignment: CDR1 MNHEY and CDR2 SMNVEV (reference sequence). V lost 3 bases and J 7 bases, leaving 10 bases between the germline ends. CDR3: CASSLRQGEQYF. DNA of the CDR3: TGTGCCAGCAGTTTGAGGCAGGGGGAGCAGTACTTC.

The chain is built from TRBV2 and TRBJ1-2, with no clear D. CDR3 length: 17 residues. Germline lookup yields CDR1 SNHLY and CDR2 FYNNEI. V dropped 3 bases and J dropped 6 bases, with 23 bases sitting between them. The chain's CDR3 is CASSDQGSDGLWDGYTF. CDR3 nucleotides: TGTGCCAGCAGTGATCAAGGCAGCGACGGACTCTGGGATGGCTACACCTTC. The whole variable domain, filled in from reference TRBV2 and TRBJ1-2, reads EPEVTQTPSHQVTQMGQEVILRCVPISNHLYFYWYRQILGQKVEFLVSFYNNEISEKSEIFDDQFSVERPDGSNFTLKIRSTKLEDSAMYFCASSDQGSDGLWDGYTFGSGTRLTVV.

The chain couples TRBV4-1 to TRBJ1-4; TRBD1 is a possible D gene (5 bases). Germline V gene sequence: CDR1 MGHRA, CDR2 YSYEKL. V dropped 2 bases and J dropped 3 bases, with 10 bases sitting between them. The length of the CDR3 is 15 residues. CDR3 coding DNA: TGCGCCAGCAGCCAATTCGGGGGGGCTAATGAAAAACTGTTTTTT. Translated, it gives CASSQFGGANEKLFF.

The chain combines TRBV12-5 with TRBJ2-3, with 7 bases identical to TRBD2. Germline assignment: CDR1 LGHNT and CDR2 FRNRAP. Trimming at V came to 1 base and at J to 6 bases, leaving 4 bases not matched to a gene. This CDR3 is built from 14 residues. In DNA form, the CDR3 reads TGTGCTAGTGGTTTGGGACTAGCAGGGGATACGCAGTATTTT. Its translation: CASGLGLAGDTQYF.

This chain links TRBV9 with TRBJ2-3, with TRBD2 matching over 7 bases. This CDR3 is 16 amino acids long. Germline V gives CDR1 SGDLS, CDR2 YYNGEE. Unmatched junction bases numbered 6, after V lost 1 base and J lost 1 base. In DNA, the CDR3 is TGTGCCAGCAGCGTATCCGAGCGGGGACGCACAGATACGCAGTATTTT. This gives the protein CASSVSERGRTDTQYF.

The V call is TRBV3-1 (or the pseudogene TRBV3-2), the J call TRBJ1-1, with a tentative D call TRBD1 (6 bases). This CDR3 has 13 residues. Germline V gives CDR1 LGHDT, CDR2 YNNKEL (reference sequence). Trimming removed 5 bases at V and 4 bases at J, with 11 bases between. The CDR3 here is CASSKGGGTEAFF. In DNA, the CDR3 is TGTGCCAGCAGCAAAGGAGGGGGCACTGAAGCTTTCTTT.

This clone has only one observation. The chain recombines TRBV2 with TRBJ2-4, with TRBD2 matching over 15 bases. The J segment lost 0 bases and the V segment lost 2 bases, leaving 8 bases of the junction unmatched. The germline CDR1 and CDR2 sequences are SNHLY and FYNNEI. The CDR3 has 20 amino acids. CDR3 in DNA: TGTGCCAGCAGTGAAATGGGGACTAGCGGGGGGAGACTAGCCAAAAACATTCAGTACTTC. Amino acids: CASSEMGTSGGRLAKNIQYF.

The J gene is TRBJ2-5, the V gene TRBV2, with D uncertain. Per germline, CDR1 SNHLY and CDR2 FYNNEI. Trimming stripped 2 bases from V and 0 bases from J, with 4 bases between. The CDR3 spans 13 residues. The CDR3 DNA sequence: TGTGCCAGCAGTGAACAGTACCAAGAGACCCAGTACTTC. Amino acids: CASSEQYQETQYF.

The rearrangement links TRBV2 to TRBJ2-1; TRBD2 matches at 9 bases. The CDR3 totals 15 residues. CDR1 and CDR2 (germline): SNHLY, FYNNEI. After removal of 3 bases from V and 5 bases from J, the junction contained 5 bases not matched to a gene. CDR3 sequence: CASSDAGGFNNEQFF. CDR3 sequence (DNA): TGTGCCAGCAGTGATGCGGGGGGGTTTAACAATGAGCAGTTCTTC.

This clone was counted a single time. The chain joins TRBV7-6 to TRBJ2-7; 7 bases are shared with TRBD1. This CDR3 spans 15 amino acids. The trim removed 5 bases at V and 4 bases at J, leaving 11 bases unmatched. Germline V gives CDR1 SGHVS, CDR2 FNYEAQ. CDR3 protein: CASSPETGFTYEQYF. The CDR3 nucleotides read TGTGCCAGCAGCCCAGAGACAGGGTTTACTTACGAGCAGTACTTC.

The sample holds a few counts of this clone. This chain connects TRBV15 to TRBJ1-5; 9 bases agree with TRBD1. Germline V gives CDR1 LNHNV, CDR2 YYDKDF (reference sequence). CDR3 length: 18 amino acids. Trimming cost V 1 base and J 6 bases; bases outside gene matches: 13. CDR3 sequence reads: CATSRGRPGQGPSQPQHF. The CDR3 DNA reads as TGTGCCACCAGCAGAGGAAGACCGGGACAGGGACCAAGTCAGCCCCAGCATTTT.

V usage is TRBV19 and J usage is TRBJ1-1; the D is unclear. The CDR3 length is 13 residues. Germline V CDR1 and CDR2: LNHDA, SQIVND (reference sequence). V lost 3 bases, J lost 1 base, and 6 bases lay in between. In nucleotides, the CDR3 is TGTGCCAGTAGTATTTTCCGGAACACTGAAGCTTTCTTT. Its protein is CASSIFRNTEAFF. The whole variable domain, filled in from reference TRBV19 and TRBJ1-1, reads DGGITQSPKYLFRKEGQNVTLSCEQNLNHDAMYWYRQDPGQGLRLIYYSQIVNDFQKGDIAEGYSVSREKKESFPLTVTSAQKNPTAFYLCASSIFRNTEAFFGQGTRLTVV.

This clone was seen a few times. In DNA, the CDR3 is TGTGCCAGCAGCCAAGGACAGGCCTACGAGCAGTACTTC. As protein: CASSQGQAYEQYF. The rearrangement links TRBV3-1 (or the pseudogene TRBV3-2) to TRBJ2-7; D perhaps matches TRBD1 (6 bases). The V gene's germline CDR1 is LGHDT and CDR2 YNNKEL (reference sequence). The CDR3 is 13 residues long. V shed 1 base and J shed 2 bases, with 6 bases lying between them.

The chain combines TRBV19 with TRBJ2-2; possible D gene TRBD2, 6 bases. The germline V gene has CDR1 LNHDA and CDR2 SQIVND (reference sequence). This CDR3 is 15 amino acids long. V gave up 5 bases and J gave up 0 bases, with 10 bases separating them. CDR3 sequence reads: CASSYRDSNTGELFF. For the CDR3, the DNA is TGTGCCAGTAGTTACCGGGACTCGAACACCGGGGAGCTGTTTTTT.

V and J are TRBV7-9 and TRBJ2-3; TRBD2 aligns across 8 bases. The CDR3 has 17 amino acids. Germline lookup yields CDR1 SEHNR and CDR2 FQNEAQ (reference sequence). V shed 0 bases, J shed 2 bases, and the junction held 7 bases outside the gene matches. The CDR3 here is CASSLADSGAATDTQYF. The CDR3 DNA follows: TGTGCCAGCAGCTTAGCGGATAGCGGGGCCGCCACAGATACGCAGTATTTT.

The V and J genes are TRBV30 and TRBJ1-6; 8 bases agree with TRBD1. The CDR3 sequence is 16 residues long. Germline V gene data show CDR1 as GTSNPN and CDR2 as SVGIG (reference sequence). With V trimmed by 3 bases and J by 9 bases, 13 bases remained unmatched. Here the CDR3 DNA reads TGTGCCTGGAGGGGGGGCCTGACAGGGGTAGGTTCACCCCTCCACTTT. This translates into CAWRGGLTGVGSPLHF.

The gene calls are TRBV4-3 and TRBJ1-2, with D possibly being TRBD1 (5 bases). With 0 bases removed from V and 2 bases from J, the gap between germline ends came to 22 bases. In germline, CDR1 is LGHNA, CDR2 YSLEER. CDR3 size: 19 residues. The CDR3 loop reads CASSQEGGARGSPNYGYTF. CDR3 sequence (DNA): TGCGCCAGCAGCCAAGAGGGAGGGGCACGAGGGTCCCCCAACTATGGCTACACCTTC.

This clone showed up just once. V usage is TRBV6-5 and J usage is TRBJ1-2; D ambiguous. Germline V CDR1 and CDR2: MNHEY, SVGAGI. This CDR3 region has 11 residues. Trimming removed 7 bases from V and 6 bases from J, with 9 bases in between. As DNA, the CDR3 is TGTGCCAGCAACCAGTATAATGGCTACACCTTC. Protein sequence: CASNQYNGYTF.

The V call is TRBV28, the J call TRBJ2-5, with D tentatively TRBD1 (5 bases). V lost 5 bases and J lost 0, with 16 bases in between. CDR3 size: 16 residues. In germline, CDR1 is MDHEN, CDR2 SYDVKM. Here the CDR3 reads CASSPVREAHQETQYF. In DNA form, the CDR3 reads TGTGCCAGCAGTCCCGTCAGGGAAGCACACCAAGAGACCCAGTACTTC.

The sample holds one count of this clone. The rearrangement links TRBV7-8 to TRBJ2-2, with TRBD2 matching over 9 bases. This CDR3 comprises 16 residues. The trim removed 5 bases at V and 6 bases at J, leaving 10 bases unmatched. In germline, CDR1 is SGHVS, CDR2 FQNEAQ. CDR3 DNA sequence: TGTGCCAGCAGCCCGGTTTTGCGGGGGGGTCCCGGGGAGCTGTTTTTT. Translating it yields CASSPVLRGGPGELFF.